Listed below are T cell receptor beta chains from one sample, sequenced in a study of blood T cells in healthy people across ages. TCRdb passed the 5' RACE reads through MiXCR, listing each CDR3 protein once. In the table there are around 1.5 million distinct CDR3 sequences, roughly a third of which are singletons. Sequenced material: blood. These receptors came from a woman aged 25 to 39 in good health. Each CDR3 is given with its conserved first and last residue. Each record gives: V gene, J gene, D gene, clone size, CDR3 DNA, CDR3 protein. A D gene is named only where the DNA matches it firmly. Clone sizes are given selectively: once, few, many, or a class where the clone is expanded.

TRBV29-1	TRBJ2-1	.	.	TGCAGCGTTGTTGCGGGAAGGCGGAATGAGCAGTTCTTC	CSVVAGRRNEQFF
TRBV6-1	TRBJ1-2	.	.	TGTGCCAGCAGTGATCAGGTTAACTATGGCTACACCTTC	CASSDQVNYGYTF
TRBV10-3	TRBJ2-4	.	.	TGTGCCATCAGTGTCGGGGTCGGAAACATTCAGTACTTC	CAISVGVGNIQYF
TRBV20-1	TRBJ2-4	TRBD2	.	TGCAGTGCTAGAGGACTAGCGGGAGGGGAAAACATTCAGTACTTC	CSARGLAGGENIQYF
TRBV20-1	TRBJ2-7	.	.	TGCAGTGCGGACGCCGACAGCCCCCTGGACGAGCAGTACTTC	CSADADSPLDEQYF
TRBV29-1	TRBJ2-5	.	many	TGCAGCGTTACAGGGATCCAAGAGACCCAGTACTTC	CSVTGIQETQYF
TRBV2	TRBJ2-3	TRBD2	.	TGTACCAGCAGTACTAGCGGGGGGGCCGCGCTCCCAGATACGCAGTATTTT	CTSSTSGGAALPDTQYF
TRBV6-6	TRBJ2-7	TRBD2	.	TGTGCCAGCAGTTACTGGGCGGGGGTTTCCTACGAGCAGTACTTC	CASSYWAGVSYEQYF
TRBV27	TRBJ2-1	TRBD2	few	TGTGCCAGCATGCGACCAGCGGGGGACTACAATGAGCAGTTCTTC	CASMRPAGDYNEQFF
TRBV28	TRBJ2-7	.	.	TGTGCCAGCAGTCGAGCCTCGGGGCGGTCCTACGAGCAGTACTTC	CASSRASGRSYEQYF
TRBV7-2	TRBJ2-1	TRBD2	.	TGTGCCAGCAGCCTTAACGGACTAGCGGGGGGGCATGAGCAGTTCTTC	CASSLNGLAGGHEQFF
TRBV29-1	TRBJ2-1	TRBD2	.	TGCAGCGTTATCCGGGGGGATGCTCCCTTAAACAATGAGCAGGTCTTC	CSVIRGDAPLNNEQVF
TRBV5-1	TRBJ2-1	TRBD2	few	TGCGCCAGCAGCCTGCAGGCGGGAGGGCCCTCAGATGAGCAGTTCTTC	CASSLQAGGPSDEQFF
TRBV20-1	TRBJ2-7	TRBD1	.	TGCAGTGCCGGGACAGGTATTGCCCACGAGCAGTACTTC	CSAGTGIAHEQYF
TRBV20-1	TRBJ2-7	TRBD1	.	TGCAGTGCTAGTGGGGACAGGGATGTTAGCGAGCAGTACTTC	CSASGDRDVSEQYF
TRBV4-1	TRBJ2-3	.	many	TGCGCCAGCAGCCAAGAGGGGATTACAGATACGCAGTATTTT	CASSQEGITDTQYF
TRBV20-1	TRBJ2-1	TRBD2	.	TGCAGGGGAGGGGTTGTTTGGGGAATCTATGAGCAGTTCTTC	CRGGVVWGIYEQFF
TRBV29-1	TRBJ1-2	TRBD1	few	TGCAGCGACGTACAAAACGACAGGGCGGATGGCTACACCTTC	CSDVQNDRADGYTF
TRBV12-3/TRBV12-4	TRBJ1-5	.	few	TGTGCCAGCAGTCTCCCGGGGCAGGAGAATCAGCCCCAGCATTTT	CASSLPGQENQPQHF
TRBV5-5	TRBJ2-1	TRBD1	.	TGTGCCAGCAGCCTCTATCGACAGGGCAGCAATGATGAGCAGTTCTTC	CASSLYRQGSNDEQFF
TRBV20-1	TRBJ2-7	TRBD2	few	TGCAGTGCTCCTCCCCCCGGACTAGCGGGAGTAACCTACGAGCAGTACTTC	CSAPPPGLAGVTYEQYF
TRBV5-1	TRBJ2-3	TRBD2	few	TGCGCCAGCAGCCTCAAAACTAGCGGGGCTTACACAGATACGCAGTATTTT	CASSLKTSGAYTDTQYF
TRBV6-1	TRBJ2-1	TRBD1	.	TGTGCCAGCACCACGGACAGGGCCTATAATTCCGAGCAGTTCTTC	CASTTDRAYNSEQFF
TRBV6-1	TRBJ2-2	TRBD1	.	TGTGCCAGCAGTCAGAGGCAGAGGACAGGGCCGAACACCGGGGAGCTGTTTTTT	CASSQRQRTGPNTGELFF
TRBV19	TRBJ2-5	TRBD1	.	TGTGCCAGTAGTAGACCGGGACAGCGATTAGAGACCCAGTACTTC	CASSRPGQRLETQYF
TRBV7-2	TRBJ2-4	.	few	TGTGCCAGCAGCTTAGATGGGGGGTTGGCCAAAAACATTCAGTACTTC	CASSLDGGLAKNIQYF
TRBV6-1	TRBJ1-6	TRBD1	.	TGTGCCAGCAGTGAAGCGTTCCCACAGGGGAAACGTTCACCCCTCCACTTT	CASSEAFPQGKRSPLHF
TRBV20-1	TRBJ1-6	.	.	TGCAGTGCTAGAGATCTTTTACCAAGCTCCTATAATTCACCCCTCCACTTT	CSARDLLPSSYNSPLHF
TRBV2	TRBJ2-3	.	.	TGTGCCAGCGGACCTGCTACAGGGCTCACAGATACGCAGTATTTT	CASGPATGLTDTQYF
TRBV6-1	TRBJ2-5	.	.	TGTGCCAGCAGTGATCTGACGGGGACGCAAGAGACCCAGTACTTC	CASSDLTGTQETQYF
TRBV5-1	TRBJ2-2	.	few	TGCGCCAGCAGCTACGACAGCACCGGGGAGCTGTTTTTT	CASSYDSTGELFF
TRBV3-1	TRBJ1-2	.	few	TGTGCCAGCAGCCGGACATCAAGTAACTATGGCTACACCTTC	CASSRTSSNYGYTF
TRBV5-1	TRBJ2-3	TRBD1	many	TGCGCCAGCTACCCGGGACAGACTACAGATACGCAGTATTTT	CASYPGQTTDTQYF
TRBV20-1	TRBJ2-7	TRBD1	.	TGCAGTGCAGTGGAGACAGGGTCCTACGAGCAGTACTTC	CSAVETGSYEQYF
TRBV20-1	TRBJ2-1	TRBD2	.	TGCAGTGCTAGATGGGGGGGAGACTCCTACAATGAGCAGTTCTTC	CSARWGGDSYNEQFF
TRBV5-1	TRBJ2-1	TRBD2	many	TGCGCCAGCAGCTTGGTCGCGGGAGGAAGCAATGAGCAGTTCTTC	CASSLVAGGSNEQFF
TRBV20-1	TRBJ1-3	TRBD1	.	TGCAGTGCTACCCAAGGAACAGGGGTTGGAAACACCATATATTTT	CSATQGTGVGNTIYF
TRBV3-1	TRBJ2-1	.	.	TGTGCCAGCAGCCATCCCCTTGATGAGCAGTTCTTC	CASSHPLDEQFF
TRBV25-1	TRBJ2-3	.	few	TGTGCCAGCAGTGACGGATTTGCAACTAGCACAGATACGCAGTATTTT	CASSDGFATSTDTQYF
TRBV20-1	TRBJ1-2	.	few	TGCAGTGCTAGACCCCCCGGGCTTGGTGGCTACACCTTC	CSARPPGLGGYTF
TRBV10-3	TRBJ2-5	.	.	TGTGCCATCAGTGGGCAGGGGGGAGAGACCCAGTACTTC	CAISGQGGETQYF
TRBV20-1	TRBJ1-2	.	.	TGCAGTGCTAGAGGGGTGGGTCCCCCCTATGGCTACACCTTC	CSARGVGPPYGYTF
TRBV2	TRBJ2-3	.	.	TGTGCCAGCAGTGGGACCCAAAGATGGGATACGCAGTATTTT	CASSGTQRWDTQYF
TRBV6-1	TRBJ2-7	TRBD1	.	TGTGCCAGCAGTGAAAGGACAGGTTCCTACGAGCAGTACTTC	CASSERTGSYEQYF
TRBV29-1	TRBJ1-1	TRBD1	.	TGCAGCGTTTCAGGGGGCAGCGTTGCTGCTTTCTTT	CSVSGGSVAAFF
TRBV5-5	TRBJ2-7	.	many	TGTGCCAGCAGCTTGGTGGGGCTGGGTTTGAACGAGCAGTACTTC	CASSLVGLGLNEQYF
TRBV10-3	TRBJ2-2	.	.	TGTGCCATCAGTGAGTCTGAGGGTTGGACCGGGGAGCTGTTTTTT	CAISESEGWTGELFF
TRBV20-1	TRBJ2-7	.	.	TGCAGTGCCTCTTCCCCAGGCGGGCCGGTCGGCGACGAGCAGTACTTC	CSASSPGGPVGDEQYF
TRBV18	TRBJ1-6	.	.	TGTGCCAGCTCACCACCGGATTCACCCCTCCACTTT	CASSPPDSPLHF
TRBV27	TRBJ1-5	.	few	TGTGCCAGTAGTTTATTAGGTGGGACGGGACAGCCCCAGCATTTT	CASSLLGGTGQPQHF
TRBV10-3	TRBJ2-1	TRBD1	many	TGTGCCATCAGTGAGTCCGCGACAGGGGCGGGCAATGAGCAGTTCTTC	CAISESATGAGNEQFF